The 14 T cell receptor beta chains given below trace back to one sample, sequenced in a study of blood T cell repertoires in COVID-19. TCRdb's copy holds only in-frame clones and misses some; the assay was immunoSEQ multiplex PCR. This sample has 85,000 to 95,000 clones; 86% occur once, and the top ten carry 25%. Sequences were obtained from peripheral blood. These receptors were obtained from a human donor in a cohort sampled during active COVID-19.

The DNA for the CDR3 is TGCGCCAGCAGCTTGGAACGGGTGGAGACCCAGTACTTC. This translates into CASSLERVETQYF. The chain uses TRBV5-1 and TRBJ2-5; D call uncertain. V lost 0 bases and J lost 5, with 8 bases in between. The CDR3 is 13 residues long. Germline V gene lookup returns CDR1 SGHRS and CDR2 YFSETQ.

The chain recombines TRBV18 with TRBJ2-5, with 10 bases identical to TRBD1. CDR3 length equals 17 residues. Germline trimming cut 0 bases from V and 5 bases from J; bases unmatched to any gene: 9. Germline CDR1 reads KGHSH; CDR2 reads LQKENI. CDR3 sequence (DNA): TGTGCCAGCTCACCACCCGCTGGGACAGGGGTGCGGGAGACCCAGTACTTC. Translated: CASSPPAGTGVRETQYF.

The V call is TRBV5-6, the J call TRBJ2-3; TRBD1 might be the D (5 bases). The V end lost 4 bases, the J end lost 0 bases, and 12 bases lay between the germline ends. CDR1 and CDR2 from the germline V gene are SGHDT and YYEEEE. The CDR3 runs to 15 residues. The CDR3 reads CASSRQIISTDTQYF. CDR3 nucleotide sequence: TGTGCCAGCAGCCGACAGATCATTAGCACAGATACGCAGTATTTT.

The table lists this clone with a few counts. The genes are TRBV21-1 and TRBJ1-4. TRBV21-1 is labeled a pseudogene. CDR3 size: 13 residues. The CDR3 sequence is CANLEVRNEKLFF. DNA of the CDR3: TGTGCCAACCTCGAGGTAAGGAATGAAAAACTGTTTTTT.

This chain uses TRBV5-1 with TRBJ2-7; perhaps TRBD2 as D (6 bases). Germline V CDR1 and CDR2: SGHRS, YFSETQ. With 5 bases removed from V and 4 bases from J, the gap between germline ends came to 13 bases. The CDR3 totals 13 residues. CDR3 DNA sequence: TGCGCCAGCAGTGGTGGGGGGAGGTACGAGCAGTACTTC. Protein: CASSGGGRYEQYF.

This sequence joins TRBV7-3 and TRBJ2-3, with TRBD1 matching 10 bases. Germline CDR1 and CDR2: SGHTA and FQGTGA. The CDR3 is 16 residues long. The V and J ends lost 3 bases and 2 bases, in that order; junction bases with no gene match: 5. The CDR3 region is CASSFGGTGATDTQYF. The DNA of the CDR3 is TGTGCCAGCAGCTTTGGGGGGACAGGGGCCACAGATACGCAGTATTTT.

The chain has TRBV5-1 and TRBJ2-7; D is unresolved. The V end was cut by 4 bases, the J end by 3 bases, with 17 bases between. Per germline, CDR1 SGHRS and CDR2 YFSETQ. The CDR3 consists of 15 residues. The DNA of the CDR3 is TGCGCCAGCAGCGCTAACCCCGCTAATCGCTACGAGCAGTACTTC. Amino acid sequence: CASSANPANRYEQYF.

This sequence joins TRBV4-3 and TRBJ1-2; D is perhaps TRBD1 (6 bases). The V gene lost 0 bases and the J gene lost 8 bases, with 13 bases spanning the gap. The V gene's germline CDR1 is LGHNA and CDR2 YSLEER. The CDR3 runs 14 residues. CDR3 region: CASSQESGAFGYTF. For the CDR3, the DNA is TGCGCCAGCAGCCAAGAGTCAGGGGCCTTCGGCTACACCTTC.

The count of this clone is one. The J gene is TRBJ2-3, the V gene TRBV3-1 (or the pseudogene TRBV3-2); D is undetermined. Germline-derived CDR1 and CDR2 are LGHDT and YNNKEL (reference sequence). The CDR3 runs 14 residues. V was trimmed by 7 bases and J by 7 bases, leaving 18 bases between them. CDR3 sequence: CASMGYTPHNTQYF. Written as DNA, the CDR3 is TGTGCCAGCATGGGCTATACTCCCCATAATACGCAGTATTTT.

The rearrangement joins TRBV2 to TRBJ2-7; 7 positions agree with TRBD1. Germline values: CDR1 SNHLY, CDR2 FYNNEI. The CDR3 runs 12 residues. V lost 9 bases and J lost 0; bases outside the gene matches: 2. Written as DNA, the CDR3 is TGTGCCAGTGGACAGGCCTCCTACGAGCAGTACTTC. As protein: CASGQASYEQYF.

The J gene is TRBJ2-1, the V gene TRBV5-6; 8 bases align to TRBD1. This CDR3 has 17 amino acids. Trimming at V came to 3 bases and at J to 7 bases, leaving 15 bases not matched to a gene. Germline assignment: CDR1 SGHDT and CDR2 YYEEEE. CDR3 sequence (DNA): TGTGCCAGCAGCTACCCGACAGGGGCACGGGGTAGGAATGAGCAGTTCTTC. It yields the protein CASSYPTGARGRNEQFF.

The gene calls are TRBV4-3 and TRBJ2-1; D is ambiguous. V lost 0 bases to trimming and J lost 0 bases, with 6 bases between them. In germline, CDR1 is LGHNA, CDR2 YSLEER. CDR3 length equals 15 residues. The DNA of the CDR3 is TGCGCCAGCAGCCAAGACTGGAGCTCCTACAATGAGCAGTTCTTC. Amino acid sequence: CASSQDWSSYNEQFF.

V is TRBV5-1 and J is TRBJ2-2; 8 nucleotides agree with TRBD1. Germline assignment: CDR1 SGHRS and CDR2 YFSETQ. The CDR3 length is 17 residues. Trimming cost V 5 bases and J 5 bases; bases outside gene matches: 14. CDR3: CASRPSMRQGRTGELFF. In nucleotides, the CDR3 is TGCGCCAGCAGACCCTCGATGAGACAGGGGCGGACCGGGGAGCTGTTTTTT. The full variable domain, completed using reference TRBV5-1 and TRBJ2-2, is KAGVTQTPRYLIKTRGQQVTLSCSPISGHRSVSWYQQTPGQGLQFLFEYFSETQRNKGNFPGRFSGRQFSNSRSEMNVSTLELGDSALYLCASRPSMRQGRTGELFFGEGSRLTVL.

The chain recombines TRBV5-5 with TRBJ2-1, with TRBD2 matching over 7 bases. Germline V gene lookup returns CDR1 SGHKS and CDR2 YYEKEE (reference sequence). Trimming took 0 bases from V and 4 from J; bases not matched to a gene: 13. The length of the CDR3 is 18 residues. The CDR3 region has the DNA TGTGCCAGCAGCTTGGACTCGGTACGGCTAGCGGTTTACAATGAGCAGTTCTTC. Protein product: CASSLDSVRLAVYNEQFF.